This T cell receptor beta chain was retrieved from a study of blood T cell repertoires in COVID-19. Study summary: Donors in the United States, Italy and Spain gave samples during acute or convalescent COVID-19.

The V gene's germline CDR1 is LNHDA and CDR2 SQIVND (reference sequence). V was clipped by 6 bases and J by 6 bases, with 17 bases between them. The CDR3 covers 15 residues. Enrolment of Seattle patients took place during active infection, and they were followed longitudinally. The authors' processing: Amplification with reference gene primers provided the estimates of nucleated cell counts. Produced via immunoSEQ multiplex PCR; TCRdb's table is partial and in-frame only. The V and J calls and clone size were taken over from that table, and D and trimming were inferred from the DNA. Among about 200,000 clones listed, roughly 77% were seen once.

The J gene is TRBJ1-4, the V gene TRBV19; a weak D match, TRBD1 (6 bases). The material sequenced was peripheral blood. The receptor's source is a woman aged 40 to 50 with COVID-19, enrolled during active disease. The CDR3 region is CASSDRGGAYEKLFF. For the CDR3, the DNA is TGTGCCAGTAGCGACCGCGGGGGGGCTTATGAAAAACTGTTTTTT.